This entry features one T cell receptor (beta chain) sequence. Its antigen is still unknown. This sample was included in a study of Ad26.COV2.S vaccination and SARS-CoV-2 variants. Broader study findings: Placebo and vaccine recipients had non-spike TCR breadth that was similar.

Treatment indicated: over 15 received Ad26.COV2.S at low or high dose, single or two shots; about 5 received placebo; per-sample allocation not given. The study sampled participants on day 63 after the first vaccine or placebo injection. Germline CDR1 reads SGHKS; CDR2 reads YYEKEE (reference sequence). The CDR3 spans 15 residues. V dropped 2 bases and J dropped 2; count of bases not matched to a gene: 7. Assay used: immunoSEQ multiplex PCR; TCRdb lists only in-frame clones, some missing. The table shows approximately 300,000 clones, with just under 85% occurring only once. The V and J genes are TRBV5-5 and TRBJ2-7; TRBD2 matches at 7 bases. The receptor's source is a person between 18 and 65 years old who received the Ad26.COV2.S COVID-19 vaccine or a placebo. The input for sequencing was peripheral blood, taken in a trial of Ad26.COV2.S vaccine versus placebo. For the CDR3, the DNA is TGTGCCAGCAGCTTTTCCCCGGGGGGTACCTACGAGCAGTACTTC. Protein product: CASSFSPGGTYEQYF.